This TCR beta chain was captured by sequencing in a study of T cells after yellow fever vaccination. The study, taken as a whole, reports: Bulk-population clonotypes that are abundant could appear as contaminants in FACS-sorted repertoires.

On this clonotype itself: What it recognizes is unknown.

Germline V lookup: CDR1 SGHRS, CDR2 YFSETQ. The V gene lost 0 bases and the J gene lost 6 bases, with 12 bases spanning the gap. The CDR3 length is 14 residues. Template-switching 5'RACE yielded the TCR cDNA; a universal primer site and UMIs were added in the process. Each CDR3 protein is one row after TCRdb ran MiXCR on the 5' RACE reads. The profile covers approximately 510,000 distinct CDR3 sequences, with 21% appearing a single time and 15% to 20% taken by the ten largest. Source: PBMCs, taken roughly 20 days after the first yellow fever vaccination. The chain is built from TRBV5-1 and TRBJ1-2; D ambiguous. This receptor was taken from a man younger than 30 who received the YFV17D yellow fever vaccine. The CDR3 DNA follows: TGCGCCAGCAGCTTGGATCCAGGTTTTAATGGCTACACCTTC. It codes for CASSLDPGFNGYTF. Variable domain in full (rest from reference TRBV5-1 and TRBJ1-2): KAGVTQTPRYLIKTRGQQVTLSCSPISGHRSVSWYQQTPGQGLQFLFEYFSETQRNKGNFPGRFSGRQFSNSRSEMNVSTLELGDSALYLCASSLDPGFNGYTFGSGTRLTVV.